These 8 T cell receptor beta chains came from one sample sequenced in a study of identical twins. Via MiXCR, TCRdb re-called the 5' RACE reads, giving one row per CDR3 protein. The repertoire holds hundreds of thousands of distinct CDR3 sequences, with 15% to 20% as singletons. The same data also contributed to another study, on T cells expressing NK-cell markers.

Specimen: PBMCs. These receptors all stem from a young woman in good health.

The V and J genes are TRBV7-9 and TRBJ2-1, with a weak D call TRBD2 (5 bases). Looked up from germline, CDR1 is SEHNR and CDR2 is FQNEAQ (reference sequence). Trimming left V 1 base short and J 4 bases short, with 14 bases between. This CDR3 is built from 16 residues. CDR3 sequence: CASSLVVATLYNEQFF. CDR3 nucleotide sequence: TGTGCCAGCAGCTTAGTCGTAGCGACGCTTTACAATGAGCAGTTCTTC.

CDR3 bases: TGTGCCAGCACTTCTAGCGGGAGGATCTACGAGCAGTACTTC. Its translation: CASTSSGRIYEQYF. The rearrangement uses TRBV12-3 or TRBV12-4 and TRBJ2-7, with TRBD2 matching 11 bases. The CDR3 totals 14 residues. V lost 7 bases and J lost 3; bases outside the gene matches: 5.

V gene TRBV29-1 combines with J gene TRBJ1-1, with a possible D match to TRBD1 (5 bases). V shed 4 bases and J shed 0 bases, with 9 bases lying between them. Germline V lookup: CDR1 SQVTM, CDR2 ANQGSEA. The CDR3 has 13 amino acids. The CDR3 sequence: CSVARGVNTEAFF. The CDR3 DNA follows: TGCAGCGTTGCGCGGGGGGTGAACACTGAAGCTTTCTTT.

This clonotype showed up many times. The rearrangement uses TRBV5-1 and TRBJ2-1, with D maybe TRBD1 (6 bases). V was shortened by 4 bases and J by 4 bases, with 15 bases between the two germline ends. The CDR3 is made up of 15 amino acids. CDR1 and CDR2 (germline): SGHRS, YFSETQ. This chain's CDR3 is CASSEVGAQYNEQFF. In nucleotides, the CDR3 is TGCGCCAGCAGCGAGGTGGGGGCACAATACAATGAGCAGTTCTTC.

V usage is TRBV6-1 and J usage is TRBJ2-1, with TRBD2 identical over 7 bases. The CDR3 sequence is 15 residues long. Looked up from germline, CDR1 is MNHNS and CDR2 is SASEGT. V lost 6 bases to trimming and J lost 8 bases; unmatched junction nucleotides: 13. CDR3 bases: TGTGCCAGCAGGGCTTCGGGAGGACTTGCGGATGAGCAGTTCTTC. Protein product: CASRASGGLADEQFF.

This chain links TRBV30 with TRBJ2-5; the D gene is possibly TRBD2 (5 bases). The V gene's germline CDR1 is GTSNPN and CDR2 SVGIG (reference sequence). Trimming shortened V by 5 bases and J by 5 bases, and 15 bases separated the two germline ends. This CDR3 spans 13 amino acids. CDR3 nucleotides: TGTGCCTGGGGTGATGGAATAGCGGAGACCCAGTACTTC. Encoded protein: CAWGDGIAETQYF.

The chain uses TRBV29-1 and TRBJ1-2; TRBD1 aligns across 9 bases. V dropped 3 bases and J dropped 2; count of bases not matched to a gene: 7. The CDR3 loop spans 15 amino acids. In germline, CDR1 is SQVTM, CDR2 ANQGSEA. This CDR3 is CSVDGSTGGNYGYTF. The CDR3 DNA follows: TGCAGCGTTGACGGCTCGACAGGGGGGAACTATGGCTACACCTTC. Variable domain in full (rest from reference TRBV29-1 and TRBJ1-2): SAVISQKPSRDICQRGTSLTIQCQVDSQVTMMFWYRQQPGQSLTLIATANQGSEATYESGFVIDKFPISRPNLTFSTLTVSNMSPEDSSIYLCSVDGSTGGNYGYTFGSGTRLTVV.

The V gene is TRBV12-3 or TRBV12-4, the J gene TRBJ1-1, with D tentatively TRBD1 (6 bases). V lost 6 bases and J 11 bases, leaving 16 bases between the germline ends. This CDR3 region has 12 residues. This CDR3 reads CASSHGDIGAFF. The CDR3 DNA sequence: TGTGCCAGCAGCCATGGGGACATCGGGGCTTTCTTT.